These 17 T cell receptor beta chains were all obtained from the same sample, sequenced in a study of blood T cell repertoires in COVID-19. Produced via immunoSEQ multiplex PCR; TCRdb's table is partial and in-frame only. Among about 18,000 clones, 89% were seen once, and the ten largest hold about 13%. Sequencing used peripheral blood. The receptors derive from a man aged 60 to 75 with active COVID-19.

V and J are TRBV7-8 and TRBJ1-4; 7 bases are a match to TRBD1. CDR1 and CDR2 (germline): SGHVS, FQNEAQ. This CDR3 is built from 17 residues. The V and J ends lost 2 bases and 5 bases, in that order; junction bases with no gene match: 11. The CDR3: CASSLIWDSGRNEKLFF. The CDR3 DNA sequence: TGTGCCAGCAGCTTAATCTGGGACAGTGGGCGAAATGAAAAACTGTTTTTT.

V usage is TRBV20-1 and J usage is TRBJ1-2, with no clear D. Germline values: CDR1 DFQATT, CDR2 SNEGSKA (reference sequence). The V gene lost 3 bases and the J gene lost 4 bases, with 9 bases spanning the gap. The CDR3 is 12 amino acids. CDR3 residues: CSASPISYGYTF. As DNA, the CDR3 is TGCAGTGCTAGTCCGATCAGCTATGGCTACACCTTC.

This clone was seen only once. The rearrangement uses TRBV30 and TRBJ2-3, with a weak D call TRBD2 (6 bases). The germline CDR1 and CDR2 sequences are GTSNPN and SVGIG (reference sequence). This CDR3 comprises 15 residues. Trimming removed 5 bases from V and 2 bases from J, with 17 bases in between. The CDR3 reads CAWGPLRGSTDTQYF. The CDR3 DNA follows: TGTGCCTGGGGCCCTTTGCGGGGATCCACAGATACGCAGTATTTT.

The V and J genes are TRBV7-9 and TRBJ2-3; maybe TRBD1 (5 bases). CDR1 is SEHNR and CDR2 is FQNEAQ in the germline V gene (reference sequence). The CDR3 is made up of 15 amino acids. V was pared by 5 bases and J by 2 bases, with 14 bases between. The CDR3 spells CASSPGAKFTDTQYF. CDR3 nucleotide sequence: TGTGCCAGCAGCCCTGGGGCAAAATTCACAGATACGCAGTATTTT.

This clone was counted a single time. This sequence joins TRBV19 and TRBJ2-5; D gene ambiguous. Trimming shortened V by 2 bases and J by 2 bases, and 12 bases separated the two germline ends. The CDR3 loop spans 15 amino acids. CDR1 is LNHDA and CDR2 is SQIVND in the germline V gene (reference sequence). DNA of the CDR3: TGTGCCAGTAGTATAATAGCAACAAGACAAGAGACCCAGTACTTC. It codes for CASSIIATRQETQYF.

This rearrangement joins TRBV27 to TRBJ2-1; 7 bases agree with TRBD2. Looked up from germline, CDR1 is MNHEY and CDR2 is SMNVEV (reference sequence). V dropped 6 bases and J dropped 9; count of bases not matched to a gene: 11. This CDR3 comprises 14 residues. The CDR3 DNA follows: TGTGCCAGCAGCCTCGGGAGGAGGTCGGCTGAGCAGTTCTTC. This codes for CASSLGRRSAEQFF.

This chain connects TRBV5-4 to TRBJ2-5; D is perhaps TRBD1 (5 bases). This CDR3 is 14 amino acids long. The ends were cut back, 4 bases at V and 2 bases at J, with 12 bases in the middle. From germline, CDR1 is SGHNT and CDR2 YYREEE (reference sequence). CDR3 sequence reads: CASSTTGAQETQYF. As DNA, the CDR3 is TGTGCCAGCAGCACCACAGGTGCTCAAGAGACCCAGTACTTC. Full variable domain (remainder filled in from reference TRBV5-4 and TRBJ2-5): ETGVTQSPTHLIKTRGQQVTLRCSSQSGHNTVSWYQQALGQGPQFIFQYYREEENGRGNFPPRFSGLQFPNYSSELNVNALELDDSALYLCASSTTGAQETQYFGPGTRLLVL.

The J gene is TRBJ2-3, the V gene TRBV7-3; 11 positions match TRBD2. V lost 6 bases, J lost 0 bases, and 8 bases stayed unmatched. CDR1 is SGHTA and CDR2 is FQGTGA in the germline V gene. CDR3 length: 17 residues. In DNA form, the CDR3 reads TGTGCCAGCAGTCTATATGGGACTAGCGGAAGCACAGATACGCAGTATTTT. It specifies CASSLYGTSGSTDTQYF.

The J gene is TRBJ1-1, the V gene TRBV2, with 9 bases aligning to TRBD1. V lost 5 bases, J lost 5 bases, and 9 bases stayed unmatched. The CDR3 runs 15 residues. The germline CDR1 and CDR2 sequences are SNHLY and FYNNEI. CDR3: CASSSSGTGITEAFF. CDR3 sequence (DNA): TGTGCCAGCAGTTCCTCCGGGACAGGGATTACTGAAGCTTTCTTT.

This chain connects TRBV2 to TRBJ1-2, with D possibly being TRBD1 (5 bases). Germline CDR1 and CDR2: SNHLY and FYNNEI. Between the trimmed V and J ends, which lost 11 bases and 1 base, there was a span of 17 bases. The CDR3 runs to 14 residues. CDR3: CAPAGGGNNYGYTF. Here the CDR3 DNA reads TGTGCCCCAGCGGGGGGTGGGAATAACTATGGCTACACCTTC.

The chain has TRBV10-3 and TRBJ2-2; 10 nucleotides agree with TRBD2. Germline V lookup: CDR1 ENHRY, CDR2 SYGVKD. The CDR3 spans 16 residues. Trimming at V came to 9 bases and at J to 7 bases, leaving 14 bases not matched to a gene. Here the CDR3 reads CAISTPSGSRDGELFF. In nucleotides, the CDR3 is TGTGCCATTAGTACGCCTAGCGGGAGCCGTGACGGGGAGCTGTTTTTT.

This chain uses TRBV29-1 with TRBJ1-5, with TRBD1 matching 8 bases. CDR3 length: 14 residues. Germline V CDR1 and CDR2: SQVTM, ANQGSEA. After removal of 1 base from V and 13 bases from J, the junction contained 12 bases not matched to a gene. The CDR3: CSVEGQGPTPIQHF. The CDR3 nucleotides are TGCAGCGTTGAAGGACAGGGGCCGACTCCTATTCAGCATTTT.

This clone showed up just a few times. CDR3 protein: CASRLTGNTEAFF. The CDR3 DNA reads TGTGCCAGTAGGTTAACAGGGAACACTGAAGCTTTCTTT. This chain uses TRBV19 with TRBJ1-1; maybe TRBD1 (5 bases). Germline CDR1 LNHDA, CDR2 SQIVND (reference sequence). Deletions cut 6 bases from V and 1 base from J, with 9 bases between. The CDR3 contains 13 residues.

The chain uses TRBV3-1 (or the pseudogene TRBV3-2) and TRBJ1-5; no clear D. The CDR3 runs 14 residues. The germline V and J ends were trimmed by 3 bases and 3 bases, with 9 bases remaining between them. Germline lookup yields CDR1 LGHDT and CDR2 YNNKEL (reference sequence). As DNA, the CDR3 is TGTGCCAGCAGCCATAGGAGAATCAATCAGCCCCAGCATTTT. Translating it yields CASSHRRINQPQHF.

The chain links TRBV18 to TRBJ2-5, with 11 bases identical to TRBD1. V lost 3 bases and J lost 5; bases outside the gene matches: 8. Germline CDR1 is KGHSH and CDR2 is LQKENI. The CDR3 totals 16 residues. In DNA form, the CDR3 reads TGTGCCAGCTCACCCTGGGGACAGGGGGAGAGGGAGACCCAGTACTTC. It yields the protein CASSPWGQGERETQYF.

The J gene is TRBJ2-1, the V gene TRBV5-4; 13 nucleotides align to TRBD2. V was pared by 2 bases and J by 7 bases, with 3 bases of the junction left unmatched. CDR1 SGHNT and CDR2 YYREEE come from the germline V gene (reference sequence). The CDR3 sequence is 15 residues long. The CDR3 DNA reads TGTGCCAGCAGCTTACTAGCGGGGGGGCTAAATGAGCAGTTCTTC. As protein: CASSLLAGGLNEQFF. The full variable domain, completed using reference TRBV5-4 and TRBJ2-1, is ETGVTQSPTHLIKTRGQQVTLRCSSQSGHNTVSWYQQALGQGPQFIFQYYREEENGRGNFPPRFSGLQFPNYSSELNVNALELDDSALYLCASSLLAGGLNEQFFGPGTRLTVL.

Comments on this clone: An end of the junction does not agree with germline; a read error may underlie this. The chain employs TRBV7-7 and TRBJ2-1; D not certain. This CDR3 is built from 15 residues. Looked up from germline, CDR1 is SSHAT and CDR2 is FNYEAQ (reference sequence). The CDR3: CASSLVQASYNEQFF. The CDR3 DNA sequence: TGTGCTAGCAGCTTAGTTCAGGCCAGCTACAATGAGCAGTTCTTC.